This T cell receptor beta chain comes out of a study of T cell responses to AZD1222 COVID-19 vaccine. The overall study: It was second doses at about 4 or about 12 weeks that were pooled. Findings of the study overall: Spike-specific TCR breadth rose after two AZD1222 doses, and depth rose as well. Dominant at 160-218 and 743-854, vaccine-associated CD4 TCRs also spanned spike. Baseline serology detected seropositivity in only a handful of AZD1222 recipients.

Notes on this clone: No antigen is known for it.

Some clones are missing from TCRdb's copy, which holds only in-frame ones; the method was immunoSEQ multiplex PCR. Of about 84,000 clones listed, roughly nine tenths are singletons. CDR3 length: 13 amino acids. Trimming removed 3 bases at V and 3 bases at J, with 9 bases between. CDR1 is SGHRS and CDR2 is YFSETQ in the germline V gene. This receptor was taken from an adult in good health. The source material was peripheral blood, sampled on day 0 of AZD1222 vaccination. This chain links TRBV5-1 with TRBJ1-1, with D perhaps matching TRBD1 (5 bases). The CDR3 DNA follows: TGCGCCAGCAGCTACCCACAGGACACTGAAGCTTTCTTT. Protein product: CASSYPQDTEAFF.